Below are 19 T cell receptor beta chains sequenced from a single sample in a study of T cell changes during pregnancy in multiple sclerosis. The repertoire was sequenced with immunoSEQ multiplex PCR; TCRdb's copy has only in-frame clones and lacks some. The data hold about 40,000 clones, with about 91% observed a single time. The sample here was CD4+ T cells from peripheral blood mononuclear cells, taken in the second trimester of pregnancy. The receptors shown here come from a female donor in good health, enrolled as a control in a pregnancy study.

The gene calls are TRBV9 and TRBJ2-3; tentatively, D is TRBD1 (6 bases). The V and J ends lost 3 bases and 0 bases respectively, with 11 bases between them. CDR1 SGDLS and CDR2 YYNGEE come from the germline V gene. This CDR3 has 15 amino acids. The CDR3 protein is CASSAGQPSTDTQYF. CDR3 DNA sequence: TGTGCCAGCAGCGCCGGACAGCCTAGCACAGATACGCAGTATTTT.

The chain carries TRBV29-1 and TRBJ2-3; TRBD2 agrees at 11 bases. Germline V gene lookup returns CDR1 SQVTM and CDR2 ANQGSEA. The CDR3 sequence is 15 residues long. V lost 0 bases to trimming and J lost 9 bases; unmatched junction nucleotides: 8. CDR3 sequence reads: CSVEDLALAGETQYF. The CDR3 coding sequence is TGCAGCGTTGAAGATTTGGCACTAGCGGGAGAGACGCAGTATTTT.

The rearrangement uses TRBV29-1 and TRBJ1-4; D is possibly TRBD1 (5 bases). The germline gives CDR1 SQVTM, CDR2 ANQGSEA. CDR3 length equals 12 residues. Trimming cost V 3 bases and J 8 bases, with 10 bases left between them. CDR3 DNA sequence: TGCAGCGTTGAGGGTGGGGGGGAAAAACTGTTTTTT. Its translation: CSVEGGGEKLFF.

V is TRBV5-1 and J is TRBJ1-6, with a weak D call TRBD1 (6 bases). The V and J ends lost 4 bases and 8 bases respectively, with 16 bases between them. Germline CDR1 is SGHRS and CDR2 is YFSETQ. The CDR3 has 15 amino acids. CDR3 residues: CASSGSSGVDSPLHF. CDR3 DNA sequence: TGCGCCAGCAGCGGGAGCTCAGGGGTCGATTCACCCCTCCACTTT.

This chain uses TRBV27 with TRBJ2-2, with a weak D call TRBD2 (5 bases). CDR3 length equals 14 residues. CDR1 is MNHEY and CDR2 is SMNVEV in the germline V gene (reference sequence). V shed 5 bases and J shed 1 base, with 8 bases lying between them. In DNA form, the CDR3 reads TGTGCCAGCAGTCCGGGATTGAACACCGGGGAGCTGTTTTTT. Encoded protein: CASSPGLNTGELFF.

The CDR3 spells CASSDSGTSGNNEQFF. In DNA, the CDR3 is TGTGCCAGCAGTGACTCCGGGACTAGCGGGAACAATGAGCAGTTCTTC. The V and J genes are TRBV6-4 and TRBJ2-1; 13 nucleotides agree with TRBD2. Losses at the gene ends were 0 bases for V and 5 bases for J; bases not matched to a gene: 1. In germline, CDR1 is MRHNA, CDR2 SNTAGT. The CDR3 totals 16 residues.

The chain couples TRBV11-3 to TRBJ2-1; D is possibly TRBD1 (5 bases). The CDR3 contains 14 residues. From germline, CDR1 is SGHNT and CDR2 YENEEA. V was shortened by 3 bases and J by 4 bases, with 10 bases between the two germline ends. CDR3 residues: CASSLGQIYNEQFF. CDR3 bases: TGTGCCAGCAGCTTGGGGCAAATTTACAATGAGCAGTTCTTC.

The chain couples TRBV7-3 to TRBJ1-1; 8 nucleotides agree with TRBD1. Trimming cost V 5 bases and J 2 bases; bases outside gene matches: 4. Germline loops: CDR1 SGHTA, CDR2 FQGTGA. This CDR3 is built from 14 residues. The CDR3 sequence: CASSAGTGNTEAFF. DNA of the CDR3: TGTGCCAGCAGCGCGGGGACAGGAAACACTGAAGCTTTCTTT.

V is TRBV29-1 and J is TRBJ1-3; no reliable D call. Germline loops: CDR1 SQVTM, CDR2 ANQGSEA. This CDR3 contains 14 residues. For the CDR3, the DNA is TGCAGTGACTACGGGGATGTTTCTGGAAACACCATATATTTT. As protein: CSDYGDVSGNTIYF.

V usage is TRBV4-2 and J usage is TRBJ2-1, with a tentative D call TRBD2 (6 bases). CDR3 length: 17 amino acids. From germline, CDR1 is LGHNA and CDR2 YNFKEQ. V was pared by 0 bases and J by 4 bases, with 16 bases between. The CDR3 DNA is TGTGCCAGCAGCCAAGAAAATTCAGTCGCGGGGTACAATGAGCAGTTCTTC. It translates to CASSQENSVAGYNEQFF.

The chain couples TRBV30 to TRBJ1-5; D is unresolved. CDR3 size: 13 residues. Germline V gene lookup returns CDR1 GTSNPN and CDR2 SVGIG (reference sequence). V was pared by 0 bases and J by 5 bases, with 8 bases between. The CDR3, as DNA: TGTGCCTGGAGTGTATTTCTCGATCAGCCCCAGCATTTT. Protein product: CAWSVFLDQPQHF.

The CDR3 DNA follows: TGTGCCAGCAGTTCCCCCCAGCGTCCTAGTCTAGCCAAAAACATTCAGTACTTC. This codes for CASSSPQRPSLAKNIQYF. V usage is TRBV28 and J usage is TRBJ2-4; unclear D gene. CDR1 and CDR2 (germline): MDHEN, SYDVKM. There are 18 residues in the CDR3. V lost 4 bases and J lost 0, with 19 bases in between.

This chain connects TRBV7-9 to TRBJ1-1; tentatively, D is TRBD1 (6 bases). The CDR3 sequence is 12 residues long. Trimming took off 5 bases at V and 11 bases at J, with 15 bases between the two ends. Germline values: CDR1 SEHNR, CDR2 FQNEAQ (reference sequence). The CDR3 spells CASSPGQRQAFF. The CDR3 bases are TGTGCCAGCAGCCCCGGACAGCGCCAGGCTTTCTTT.

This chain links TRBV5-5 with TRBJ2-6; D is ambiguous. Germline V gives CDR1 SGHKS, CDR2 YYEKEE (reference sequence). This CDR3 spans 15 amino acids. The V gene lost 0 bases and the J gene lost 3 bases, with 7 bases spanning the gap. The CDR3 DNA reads TGTGCCAGCAGCTTGGGTGCGCTTGGGGCCAACGTCCTGACTTTC. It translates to CASSLGALGANVLTF.

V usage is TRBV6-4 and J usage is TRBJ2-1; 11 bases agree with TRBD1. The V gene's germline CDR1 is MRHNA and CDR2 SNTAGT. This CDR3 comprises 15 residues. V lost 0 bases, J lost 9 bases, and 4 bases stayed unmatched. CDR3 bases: TGTGCCAGCAGTGACTCAGGACAGGGGGCGGCTGAGCAGTTCTTC. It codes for CASSDSGQGAAEQFF.

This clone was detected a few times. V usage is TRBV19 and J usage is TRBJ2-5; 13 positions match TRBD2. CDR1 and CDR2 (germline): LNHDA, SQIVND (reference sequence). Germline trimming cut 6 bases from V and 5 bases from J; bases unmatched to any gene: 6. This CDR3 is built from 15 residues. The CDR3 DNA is TGTGCCAGTAGCAAGACTAGCGGGGGGTTTGAGACCCAGTACTTC. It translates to CASSKTSGGFETQYF.

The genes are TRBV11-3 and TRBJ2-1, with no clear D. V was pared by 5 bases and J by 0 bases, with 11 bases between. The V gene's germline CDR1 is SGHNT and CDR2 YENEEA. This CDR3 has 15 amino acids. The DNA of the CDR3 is TGTGCCAGCAGCGCCCGACTTAGCTCCTACAATGAGCAGTTCTTC. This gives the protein CASSARLSSYNEQFF.

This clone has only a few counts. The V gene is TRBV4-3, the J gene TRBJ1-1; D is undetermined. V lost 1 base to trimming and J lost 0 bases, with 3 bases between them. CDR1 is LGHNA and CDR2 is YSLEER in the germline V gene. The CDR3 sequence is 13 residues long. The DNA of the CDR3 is TGCGCCAGCAGCCAAGCAGTGAACACTGAAGCTTTCTTT. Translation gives CASSQAVNTEAFF.

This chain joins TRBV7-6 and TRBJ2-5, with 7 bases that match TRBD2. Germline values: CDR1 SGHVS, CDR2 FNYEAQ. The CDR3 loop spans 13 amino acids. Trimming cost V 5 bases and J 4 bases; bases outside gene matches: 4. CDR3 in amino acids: CASSGRGGETQYF. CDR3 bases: TGTGCCAGCAGCGGGCGCGGGGGAGAGACCCAGTACTTC.